These 27 T cell receptor beta chains were all obtained from the same sample, sequenced in a study of OX40 agonist ivuxolimab in advanced cancers. Assay: immunoSEQ multiplex PCR; the TCRdb copy retains only in-frame clones and omits some. The data hold tens of thousands of clones, with 80% to 90% observed a single time. The source was CD4+ or CD8+ T cells sorted from blood, collected in a trial of the OX40 agonist ivuxolimab. The receptor source for this set is an adult with an advanced solid tumor such as melanoma, head and neck, liver or kidney cancer.

The chain is built from TRBV5-1 and TRBJ1-2; tentatively, D is TRBD1 (5 bases). This CDR3 spans 12 amino acids. Trimming removed 2 bases at V and 6 bases at J, with 8 bases between. Per germline, CDR1 SGHRS and CDR2 YFSETQ. CDR3: CASSLGEHGYTF. The CDR3 nucleotides are TGCGCCAGCAGCTTAGGGGAACATGGCTACACCTTC.

The rearrangement joins TRBV6-1 to TRBJ1-3, with unresolved D. The CDR3 sequence is 11 residues long. Germline V gene data show CDR1 as MNHNS and CDR2 as SASEGT. V was trimmed by 5 bases and J by 2 bases, leaving 1 base between them. The CDR3 spells CASSTGNTIYF. For the CDR3, the DNA is TGTGCCAGCAGTACTGGAAACACCATATATTTT.

V and J are TRBV2 and TRBJ2-2; 7 bases align to TRBD2. Germline loops: CDR1 SNHLY, CDR2 FYNNEI. The CDR3 sequence is 17 residues long. V dropped 7 bases and J dropped 0; count of bases not matched to a gene: 11. CDR3 DNA sequence: TGTGCCAGCACAGAAGTCACTGCGGGGGCGAACACCGGGGAGCTGTTTTTT. Its translation: CASTEVTAGANTGELFF.

The chain joins TRBV11-2 to TRBJ2-3, with D uncertain. This CDR3 has 13 amino acids. Germline-derived CDR1 and CDR2 are SGHAT and FQNNGV. The germline V and J ends were trimmed by 1 base and 3 bases, with 5 bases remaining between them. The CDR3 reads CASSLGWTDTQYF. The CDR3 nucleotides are TGTGCCAGCAGCTTAGGTTGGACAGATACGCAGTATTTT. The whole variable domain, filled in from reference TRBV11-2 and TRBJ2-3, reads EAGVAQSPRYKIIEKRQSVAFWCNPISGHATLYWYQQILGQGPKLLIQFQNNGVVDDSQLPKDRFSAERLKGVDSTLKIQPAKLEDSAVYLCASSLGWTDTQYFGPGTRLTVL.

V and J are TRBV7-6 and TRBJ2-3; tentatively, D is TRBD1 (6 bases). Germline assignment: CDR1 SGHVS and CDR2 FNYEAQ. This CDR3 is built from 13 residues. The V gene lost 5 bases and the J gene lost 4 bases, with 10 bases spanning the gap. CDR3 DNA: TGTGCCAGCAGCCCCACAGGGCCAGATACGCAGTATTTT. This sequence encodes CASSPTGPDTQYF.

V usage is TRBV28 and J usage is TRBJ1-5, with D possibly being TRBD1 (5 bases). Germline CDR1 is MDHEN and CDR2 is SYDVKM. Trimming removed 6 bases from V and 4 bases from J, with 19 bases in between. The CDR3 spans 16 residues. The CDR3 sequence: CASREEGRGRNQPQHF. CDR3 DNA sequence: TGTGCCAGCAGAGAAGAAGGGCGGGGGAGGAATCAGCCCCAGCATTTT.

This sequence joins TRBV2 and TRBJ2-5, with 9 bases identical to TRBD1. V was pared by 7 bases and J by 4 bases, with 7 bases of the junction left unmatched. Germline V gene data show CDR1 as SNHLY and CDR2 as FYNNEI. This CDR3 is built from 14 residues. This CDR3 reads CASKPGQGRETQYF. Here the CDR3 DNA reads TGTGCCAGCAAACCGGGACAGGGTCGAGAGACCCAGTACTTC. The full variable domain, completed using reference TRBV2 and TRBJ2-5, is EPEVTQTPSHQVTQMGQEVILRCVPISNHLYFYWYRQILGQKVEFLVSFYNNEISEKSEIFDDQFSVERPDGSNFTLKIRSTKLEDSAMYFCASKPGQGRETQYFGPGTRLLVL.

The gene calls are TRBV11-2 and TRBJ1-6; D may be TRBD1 (6 bases). The germline gives CDR1 SGHAT, CDR2 FQNNGV. The CDR3 length is 13 residues. V lost 4 bases and J lost 9, with 10 bases in between. The CDR3 region is CASSYTGSSPLHF. For the CDR3, the DNA is TGTGCCAGCAGCTATACAGGGAGTTCACCCCTCCACTTT.

The V and J genes are TRBV28 and TRBJ1-2; no clear D. The CDR3 extends over 11 amino acids. Trimming stripped 4 bases from V and 3 bases from J, with 3 bases between. Germline V gene sequence: CDR1 MDHEN, CDR2 SYDVKM. The chain's CDR3 is CASSSDYGYTF. CDR3 DNA: TGTGCCAGCAGTTCCGACTATGGCTACACCTTC.

The chain has TRBV5-2 and TRBJ1-1. TRBV5-2 is an annotated pseudogene. The CDR3 consists of 13 residues. CDR3 residues: CASSLGVDLEAFF. The DNA for the CDR3 is TGTGCCAGCAGCTTGGGAGTGGACCTAGAAGCTTTCTTT.

The chain joins TRBV30 to TRBJ1-1, with TRBD1 matching 7 bases. CDR1 is GTSNPN and CDR2 is SVGIG in the germline V gene (reference sequence). The CDR3 spans 15 residues. V lost 0 bases to trimming and J lost 4 bases; unmatched junction nucleotides: 8. This chain's CDR3 is CAWSVPTGRITEAFF. CDR3 in DNA: TGTGCCTGGAGTGTGCCGACAGGGAGAATCACTGAAGCTTTCTTT.

This clone turned up a few times. The chain uses TRBV30 and TRBJ2-1; D remains ambiguous. V lost 5 bases and J 2 bases, leaving 13 bases between the germline ends. The length of the CDR3 is 14 residues. Germline CDR1 is GTSNPN and CDR2 is SVGIG (reference sequence). The CDR3 region has the DNA TGTGCCTGGGCCCCAAGAGGCGCCTACAATGAGCAGTTCTTC. This gives the protein CAWAPRGAYNEQFF.

The chain is built from TRBV2 and TRBJ1-1; D ambiguous. The CDR3 has 13 amino acids. Trimming removed 7 bases at V and 1 base at J, with 10 bases between. Germline values: CDR1 SNHLY, CDR2 FYNNEI. This CDR3 is CASNPFGNTEAFF. The CDR3 bases are TGTGCCAGCAATCCCTTTGGGAACACTGAAGCTTTCTTT.

The genes are TRBV9 and TRBJ2-1; TRBD2 might be the D (6 bases). Between the trimmed V and J ends, which lost 0 bases and 7 bases, there was a span of 17 bases. Germline lookup yields CDR1 SGDLS and CDR2 YYNGEE. The CDR3 has 16 residues. The CDR3 reads CASSVARQGAGNEQFF. CDR3 DNA: TGTGCCAGCAGCGTAGCTCGCCAGGGCGCGGGAAATGAGCAGTTCTTC.

The CDR3 coding sequence is TGTGCCAGCAGCTTAGGTTTAGCAGGAAACATTCAGTACTTC. Encoded protein: CASSLGLAGNIQYF. The chain combines TRBV11-2 with TRBJ2-4; no clear D gene. V was pared by 1 base and J by 6 bases, with 10 bases between. The CDR3 covers 14 residues. CDR1 is SGHAT and CDR2 is FQNNGV in the germline V gene. Full variable domain (outside the CDR3, taken from reference TRBV11-2 and TRBJ2-4): EAGVAQSPRYKIIEKRQSVAFWCNPISGHATLYWYQQILGQGPKLLIQFQNNGVVDDSQLPKDRFSAERLKGVDSTLKIQPAKLEDSAVYLCASSLGLAGNIQYFGAGTRLSVL.

V is TRBV6-1 and J is TRBJ2-7; TRBD1 agrees at 7 bases. Germline CDR1 and CDR2: MNHNS and SASEGT. After removal of 0 bases from V and 3 bases from J, the junction contained 8 bases not matched to a gene. CDR3 size: 16 residues. CDR3 loop: CASSEASRGTSYEQYF. DNA of the CDR3: TGTGCCAGCAGTGAAGCTAGCAGGGGGACCAGCTACGAGCAGTACTTC.

This clone occurred a few times. This chain uses TRBV30 with TRBJ1-1, with unresolved D. Germline V gene sequence: CDR1 GTSNPN, CDR2 SVGIG (reference sequence). The CDR3 length is 12 residues. The ends were cut back, 2 bases at V and 4 bases at J, with 8 bases in the middle. CDR3: CAWSWRITEAFF. The CDR3 DNA reads as TGTGCCTGGAGTTGGAGAATCACTGAAGCTTTCTTT.

The chain employs TRBV2 and TRBJ2-3, with TRBD2 as a possible D gene (5 bases). CDR1 SNHLY and CDR2 FYNNEI come from the germline V gene. The CDR3 spans 14 residues. V lost 10 bases and J 4 bases, leaving 18 bases between the germline ends. CDR3 DNA: TGTGCCACACATCGGGCCAGAGCGGCAGATACGCAGTATTTT. Translating it yields CATHRARAADTQYF.

The chain carries TRBV18 and TRBJ1-2, with a weak D call TRBD1 (5 bases). The CDR3 has 14 amino acids. Germline lookup yields CDR1 KGHSH and CDR2 LQKENI. V gave up 1 base and J gave up 8 bases, with 14 bases separating them. In DNA form, the CDR3 reads TGTGCCAGCTCACCACAGGACACCAACCGGGGCTACACCTTC. This codes for CASSPQDTNRGYTF.

The chain is built from TRBV18 and TRBJ1-2, with D unclear. Germline V gene data show CDR1 as KGHSH and CDR2 as LQKENI. Between the trimmed V and J ends, which lost 0 bases and 4 bases, there was a span of 15 bases. The CDR3 totals 16 residues. The CDR3, as DNA: TGTGCCAGCTCACCACCGCAAATGGGCGAGGGCTATGGCTACACCTTC. Protein: CASSPPQMGEGYGYTF.

The chain has TRBV19 and TRBJ2-1; D may correspond to TRBD1 or TRBD2 (5 bases each). V shed 6 bases and J shed 5 bases, with 20 bases lying between them. Germline values: CDR1 LNHDA, CDR2 SQIVND (reference sequence). The CDR3 loop spans 16 amino acids. DNA for the CDR3: TGTGCCAGTAGAGAACTTAAGGGAGTGGGGCACAATGAGCAGTTCTTC. Amino acids: CASRELKGVGHNEQFF.

The genes are TRBV2 and TRBJ1-5; a possible D gene is TRBD1 (5 bases). Germline CDR1 is SNHLY and CDR2 is FYNNEI. The CDR3 has 13 amino acids. The V gene lost 2 bases and the J gene lost 7 bases, with 9 bases spanning the gap. DNA for the CDR3: TGTGCCAGCAGTGAAAGGGGCCACCAGCCCCAGCATTTT. It specifies CASSERGHQPQHF.

The chain is built from TRBV5-6 and TRBJ2-5; D is ambiguous. V shed 4 bases and J shed 2 bases, with 3 bases lying between them. CDR1 SGHDT and CDR2 YYEEEE come from the germline V gene. The CDR3 runs to 11 residues. CDR3 sequence (DNA): TGTGCCAGCAGCGGACAAGAGACCCAGTACTTC. Protein sequence: CASSGQETQYF.

This chain uses TRBV5-4 with TRBJ2-3; 13 nucleotides match TRBD2. The trim removed 4 bases at V and 3 bases at J, leaving 8 bases unmatched. The CDR3 runs 17 residues. Germline CDR1 reads SGHNT; CDR2 reads YYREEE (reference sequence). CDR3: CASSPGTSGKSTDTQYF. The CDR3 DNA reads as TGTGCCAGCAGCCCCGGGACTAGCGGGAAGTCGACAGATACGCAGTATTTT.

The chain joins TRBV7-2 to TRBJ2-5; D perhaps matches TRBD2 (6 bases). The germline V gene encodes CDR1 SGHTA and CDR2 FQGNSA. Trimming took 1 base from V and 1 from J, leaving 10 bases between them. The CDR3 is made up of 15 amino acids. The CDR3: CASSLGKRAQETQYF. The CDR3 region has the DNA TGTGCCAGCAGCTTAGGGAAGCGGGCCCAAGAGACCCAGTACTTC.

The chain combines TRBV4-1 with TRBJ1-3; possibly TRBD1 for D (5 bases). V lost 3 bases to trimming and J lost 0 bases, with 12 bases between them. Germline lookup yields CDR1 MGHRA and CDR2 YSYEKL. CDR3 length: 16 residues. DNA for the CDR3: TGCGCCAGCAGCCAGGGGGACGGCGACTCTGGAAACACCATATATTTT. Its protein product is CASSQGDGDSGNTIYF.

The rearrangement links TRBV30 to TRBJ2-1; D is undetermined. There are 15 residues in the CDR3. From germline, CDR1 is GTSNPN and CDR2 SVGIG (reference sequence). V lost 6 bases, J lost 4 bases, and 19 bases lay in between. CDR3 amino acids: CACDNIDITYNEQFF. In DNA, the CDR3 is TGTGCCTGTGACAACATCGACATCACTTACAATGAGCAGTTCTTC.